These T cell receptor beta chains were read from a single sample in a study of early T cells in non-severe SARS-CoV-2 infection. Each CDR3 protein is one row after TCRdb ran MiXCR on the 5' RACE reads. Among approximately 69,000 distinct CDR3 sequences listed, approximately 9.5% were seen once. The sample was whole blood. The receptors originated from an adult who was a healthcare worker with PCR-confirmed SARS-CoV-2 infection or an uninfected control (not recorded which). CDR3s include the opening cysteine and the closing phenylalanine or tryptophan. Each record gives: V gene, D gene, clone size, J gene, CDR3 DNA, CDR3 protein. A D gene is named only where the DNA matches it firmly. Expanded clones get a size class; other rows say once, few or many, or leave the size out.

>TRBV2|-|many|TRBJ2-7
TGTGCCAGCAGTGAAGGGGCAGGGTTCTACGAGCAGTACTTC
CASSEGAGFYEQYF
>TRBV27|-|many|TRBJ1-3
TGTGCCAGCAGTTTATCGGTAGGGCCAGGAAACACCATATATTTT
CASSLSVGPGNTIYF
>TRBV5-4|-|few|TRBJ2-1
TGTGCCAGCAGCCGGGTTATGGGGGCTACATACAATGAGCAGTTCTTC
CASSRVMGATYNEQFF
>TRBV7-8|-|many|TRBJ2-7
TGTGCCAGCAGCCTCAATCCCACTTCCTACGAGCAGTACTTC
CASSLNPTSYEQYF
>TRBV7-3|-|-|TRBJ2-3
TGTGCCAGCAGCTTAACTAGGGAGGATACGCAGTATTTT
CASSLTREDTQYF
>TRBV10-2|-|many|TRBJ2-4
TGCGCCAGCACAATGGGACTCCCAGCCAAAAACATTCAGTACTTC
CASTMGLPAKNIQYF
>TRBV5-1|TRBD1|-|TRBJ2-7
TGCGCCAGCAGGATCGACAGGGGCGAGCAGTACTTC
CASRIDRGEQYF
>TRBV2|-|many|TRBJ1-2
TGTGCCAGCAGTGAAGGGGGACAACGTGGGACCTATGGCTACACCTTC
CASSEGGQRGTYGYTF
>TRBV10-1|-|few|TRBJ2-3
TGCGCCAGCAGTGGACAGGGCACAGATACGCAGTATTTT
CASSGQGTDTQYF
>TRBV27|TRBD2|many|TRBJ2-4
TGTGCCAGCAGCCCGGAGATGGGGGGGGTGAAAAACATTCAGTACTTC
CASSPEMGGVKNIQYF
>TRBV20-1|-|many|TRBJ2-7
TGCAGTGCTAGAGACAGGTTTCTGCCGGGGGAGCAGTACTTC
CSARDRFLPGEQYF
>TRBV18|-|-|TRBJ2-1
TGTGCCAGCTCACCACTACGGGGTAGCGAGTACAATGAGCAGTTCTTC
CASSPLRGSEYNEQFF
>TRBV4-2|-|few|TRBJ2-3
TGTGCCAGCAGCCAAGTTAATCTCGAGGACACAGATACGCAGTATTTT
CASSQVNLEDTDTQYF
>TRBV19|TRBD1|-|TRBJ1-2
TGTGCCAGTAGTATCGCAGGGGGAAACTATGGCTACACCTTC
CASSIAGGNYGYTF
>TRBV11-3|-|many|TRBJ2-1
TGTGCCAGCAGCTTAGATGGGTACTTGCAGTTCTTC
CASSLDGYLQFF
>TRBV12-2|-|many|TRBJ2-3
TGTGCAAGTCGCCCCTACGAAGGGAGAGGAGAGGGGACTAGCGGGAGGAGCACAGATACGCAGTATTTT
CASRPYEGRGEGTSGRSTDTQYF
>TRBV7-2|-|many|TRBJ2-3
TGTGCCAGCAGCACCATCACAGATACGCAGTATTTT
CASSTITDTQYF
>TRBV24-1|-|-|TRBJ2-3
TGTGCCAGCCGGGACACAGGCACAGATACGCAGTATTTT
CASRDTGTDTQYF
>TRBV29-1|TRBD1|-|TRBJ1-2
TGCAGCGTTGGAGACAGGGGAGGACGGGGCGATGGCTACACCTTC
CSVGDRGGRGDGYTF
>TRBV5-1|-|few|TRBJ2-2
TGCGCCAGCGGTGGGGAAAACACCGGGGAGCTGTTTTTT
CASGGENTGELFF
>TRBV5-5|-|few|TRBJ2-1
TGTGCCAGCAGCTTGAGTCAGGTCGGCTACAATGAGCAGTTCTTC
CASSLSQVGYNEQFF
>TRBV6-5|TRBD1|many|TRBJ1-2
TGTGCCAGCAGCCAACGGCCATGGGACAGGGGTTCCTATGGCTACACCTTC
CASSQRPWDRGSYGYTF
>TRBV5-1|TRBD1|-|TRBJ1-1
TGCGCCAGCAGCTTGGTATACGGGACAGGGACCGCTGAAGCTTTCTTT
CASSLVYGTGTAEAFF
>TRBV7-6|-|many|TRBJ2-1
TGTGCCAGCAGCTTAGGCGGGATCTACAATGAGCAGTTCTTC
CASSLGGIYNEQFF
>TRBV19|-|few|TRBJ2-4
TGTGCCAGTGGGGACCTGGGGAACATTCAGTACTTC
CASGDLGNIQYF
>TRBV7-8|TRBD2|-|TRBJ2-1
TGTGCCAGCAGCTTGTATAGCGGGAGAGTCAACAATGAGCAGTTCTTC
CASSLYSGRVNNEQFF
>TRBV2|-|-|TRBJ2-3
TGTGCCAGCAGTGAAGGGGGGTATACAGATACGCAGTATTTT
CASSEGGYTDTQYF
>TRBV6-6|-|many|TRBJ2-6
TGTGCCAGCAGACCTGGGACTTCTGGGGCCAACGTCCTGACTTTC
CASRPGTSGANVLTF
>TRBV20-1|-|few|TRBJ2-3
TGCAGTGCCGCCGGGACAGATACGCAGTATTTT
CSAAGTDTQYF
>TRBV6-5|TRBD1|-|TRBJ2-5
TGTGCCAGCAGGCGACAGGGGGAGACCCAGTACTTC
CASRRQGETQYF
>TRBV2|-|-|TRBJ1-5
TGTGCCAGCAGTGCAGGGTCGCGCCAGCCCCAGCATTTT
CASSAGSRQPQHF
>TRBV6-1|-|many|TRBJ1-5
TGTGCCAGCACTCGAAGGGTAGATCAGCCCCAGCATTTT
CASTRRVDQPQHF
>TRBV7-2|TRBD2|-|TRBJ2-1
TGTGCCAGCAGCATTAACCTCGCCCGGGGGGCCTACAATGAGCAGTTCTTC
CASSINLARGAYNEQFF
>TRBV7-2|-|many|TRBJ1-5
TGTGCCAGCAGCTCTCAGGGGAATCAGCCCCAGCATTTT
CASSSQGNQPQHF
>TRBV27|-|many|TRBJ2-6
TGTGCCAGCAGCCGAAGCTCTGGGGCCAACGTCCTGACTTTC
CASSRSSGANVLTF
>TRBV5-1|-|few|TRBJ2-2
TGCGCCAGCAGCGAGGACAGCCTCGGCACCGGGGAGCTGTTTTTT
CASSEDSLGTGELFF
>TRBV7-9|-|few|TRBJ2-2
TGTGCCAGCAGCTTAGCGTCTGGTACCGGGGAGCTGTTTTTT
CASSLASGTGELFF
>TRBV6-2/TRBV6-3|TRBD1|few|TRBJ2-7
TGTGCCAGCAGGGAGACAGGGGCTATGGTGGGAGAGCAGTACTTC
CASRETGAMVGEQYF
>TRBV5-4|-|many|TRBJ2-7
TGTGCCAGCAGCTTGGACTACAGGAGCTCCTACGAGCAGTACTTC
CASSLDYRSSYEQYF
>TRBV10-3|TRBD2|few|TRBJ2-2
TGTGCCATCAGTGACCGGACTAGCTCCACCGGGGAGCTGTTTTTT
CAISDRTSSTGELFF
>TRBV7-9|TRBD2|many|TRBJ2-7
TGTGCCAGCAGCTCGCGGGGGGGCCGCGGCGAGCAGTACTTC
CASSSRGGRGEQYF
>TRBV20-1|-|many|TRBJ1-1
TGCAGCGCGTGGGCGGGGACTGAAGCTTTCTTT
CSAWAGTEAFF
>TRBV12-3/TRBV12-4|-|-|TRBJ1-2
TGTGCCAGCAGTCGGACGAACTATGGCTACACCTTC
CASSRTNYGYTF
>TRBV4-3|-|few|TRBJ2-3
TGCGCCAGCAGCCAAGATGGAGCGGGAGATACGCAGTATTTT
CASSQDGAGDTQYF
>TRBV21-1|-|many|TRBJ2-4
TGTGCCAGCAGCAAAGCTAGGGAGGAGGCCAAAAACATTCAGTACTTC
CASSKAREEAKNIQYF
>TRBV7-2|TRBD2|many|TRBJ2-2
TGTGCCAGCAGCTTAGTCGGACTAGCGGGAGGGACCGGGGAGCTGTTTTTT
CASSLVGLAGGTGELFF
>TRBV20-1|TRBD2|few|TRBJ2-2
TGCAGTGCTAGAGTCTATAGCGGGGGGGCCCTTACCCCCGGGGAGCTGTTTTTT
CSARVYSGGALTPGELFF
>TRBV20-1|TRBD1|-|TRBJ2-5
TGCAGTGTTAGAGATACAAACAGGGGGCCGCAAGAGACCCAGTACTTC
CSVRDTNRGPQETQYF
>TRBV27|-|-|TRBJ2-5
TGTGCCAGCAGCAAGACAGAGGGTATACAAGAGACCCAGTACTTC
CASSKTEGIQETQYF
>TRBV4-3|-|few|TRBJ2-1
TGCGCCAGCAGCCAAGGGGCGGTCGAGTTCTTC
CASSQGAVEFF
>TRBV7-3|-|few|TRBJ2-3
TGTGCCAGCAGCCGCGGCGCGGAGAGCACAGATACGCAGTATTTT
CASSRGAESTDTQYF
>TRBV5-4|TRBD2|many|TRBJ2-7
TGTGCCAGCGGGACTAGCGAAGGCGGCGAGCAGTACTTC
CASGTSEGGEQYF
>TRBV5-5|TRBD2|many|TRBJ2-3
TGTGCCAGCAGCTTTCATCCAGCGGGGGGCACAGATACGCAGTATTTT
CASSFHPAGGTDTQYF
>TRBV5-1|-|-|TRBJ2-7
TGCGCCAGCAGCTTGCATTTGGGGTACGAGCAGTACTTC
CASSLHLGYEQYF
>TRBV7-2|-|-|TRBJ2-5
TGTGCCAGCAGCTTACGTAGCAGGTCCGAGACCCAGTACTTC
CASSLRSRSETQYF